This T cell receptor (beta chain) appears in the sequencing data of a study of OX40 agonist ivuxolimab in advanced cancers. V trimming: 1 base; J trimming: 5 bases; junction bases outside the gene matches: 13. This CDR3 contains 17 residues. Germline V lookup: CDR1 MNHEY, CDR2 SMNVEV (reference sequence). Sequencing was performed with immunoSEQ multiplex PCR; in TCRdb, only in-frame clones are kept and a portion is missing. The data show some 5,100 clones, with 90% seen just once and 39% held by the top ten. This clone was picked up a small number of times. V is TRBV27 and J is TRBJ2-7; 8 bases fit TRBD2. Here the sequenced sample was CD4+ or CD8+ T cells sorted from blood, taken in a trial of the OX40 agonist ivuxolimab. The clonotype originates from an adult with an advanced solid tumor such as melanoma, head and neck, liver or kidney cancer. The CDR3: CASSLFGRGRAFDEQYF. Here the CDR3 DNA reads TGTGCCAGCAGTTTATTCGGGAGGGGGAGGGCCTTCGACGAGCAGTACTTC.